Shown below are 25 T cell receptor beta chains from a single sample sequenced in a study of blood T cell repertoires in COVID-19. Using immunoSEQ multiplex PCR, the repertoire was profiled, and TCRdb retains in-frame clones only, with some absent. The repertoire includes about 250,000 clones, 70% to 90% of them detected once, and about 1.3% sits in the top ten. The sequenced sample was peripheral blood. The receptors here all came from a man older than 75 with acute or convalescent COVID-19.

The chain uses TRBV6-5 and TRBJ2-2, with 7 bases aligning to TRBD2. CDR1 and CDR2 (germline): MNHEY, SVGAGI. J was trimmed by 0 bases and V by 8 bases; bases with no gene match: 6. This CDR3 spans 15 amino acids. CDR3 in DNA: TGTGCCAGCCTTCGGGCGGGAGCGAACACCGGGGAGCTGTTTTTT. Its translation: CASLRAGANTGELFF.

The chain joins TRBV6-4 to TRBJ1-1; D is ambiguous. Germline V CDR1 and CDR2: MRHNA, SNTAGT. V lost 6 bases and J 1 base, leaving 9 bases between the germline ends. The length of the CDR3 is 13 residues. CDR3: CASSVRGNTEAFF. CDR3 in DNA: TGTGCCAGCAGCGTACGGGGGAACACTGAAGCTTTCTTT.

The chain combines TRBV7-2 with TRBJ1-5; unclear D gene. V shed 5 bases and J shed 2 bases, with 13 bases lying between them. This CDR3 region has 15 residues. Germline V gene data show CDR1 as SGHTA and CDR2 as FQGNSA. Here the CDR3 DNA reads TGTGCCAGCAGCATGACTCTGGGAGGCAATCAGCCCCAGCATTTT. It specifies CASSMTLGGNQPQHF.

The CDR3 sequence is CASSDFQRGYEQYF. For the CDR3, the DNA is TGTGCCAGCAGTGACTTCCAAAGGGGGTACGAGCAGTACTTC. The rearrangement uses TRBV6-6 and TRBJ2-7, with TRBD1 as a possible D gene (6 bases). The V gene's germline CDR1 is MNHNY and CDR2 SVGAGI (reference sequence). This CDR3 is 14 amino acids long. Trimming removed 5 bases from V and 4 bases from J, with 15 bases in between.

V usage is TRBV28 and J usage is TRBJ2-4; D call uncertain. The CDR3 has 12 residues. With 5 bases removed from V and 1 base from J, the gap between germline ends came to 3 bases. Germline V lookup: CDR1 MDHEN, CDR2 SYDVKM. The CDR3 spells CASSEAKNIQYF. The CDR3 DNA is TGTGCCAGCAGTGAGGCCAAAAACATTCAGTACTTC. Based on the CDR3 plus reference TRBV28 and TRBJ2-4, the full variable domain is DVKVTQSSRYLVKRTGEKVFLECVQDMDHENMFWYRQDPGLGLRLIYFSYDVKMKEKGDIPEGYSVSREKKERFSLILESASTNQTSMYLCASSEAKNIQYFGAGTRLSVL.

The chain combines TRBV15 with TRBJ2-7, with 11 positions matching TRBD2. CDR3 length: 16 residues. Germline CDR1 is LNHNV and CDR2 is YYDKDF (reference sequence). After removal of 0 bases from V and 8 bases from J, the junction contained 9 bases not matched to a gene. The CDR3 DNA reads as TGTGCCACCAGCAGAGAGTCGACTAGCGGGATCCCCCAGCAGTACTTC. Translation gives CATSRESTSGIPQQYF.

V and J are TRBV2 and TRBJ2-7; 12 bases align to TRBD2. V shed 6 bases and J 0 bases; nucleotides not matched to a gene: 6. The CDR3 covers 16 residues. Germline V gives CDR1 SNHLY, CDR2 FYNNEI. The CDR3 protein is CASRETSGRHSYEQYF. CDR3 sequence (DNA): TGTGCCAGCAGGGAAACTAGCGGGAGGCACTCCTACGAGCAGTACTTC.

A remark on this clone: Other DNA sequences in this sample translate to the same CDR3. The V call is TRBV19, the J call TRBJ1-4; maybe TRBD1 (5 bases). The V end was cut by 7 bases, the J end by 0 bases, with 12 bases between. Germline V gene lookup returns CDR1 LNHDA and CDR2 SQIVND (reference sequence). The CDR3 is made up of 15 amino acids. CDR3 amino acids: CASTPQGATNEKLFF. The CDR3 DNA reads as TGTGCCAGTACCCCTCAGGGTGCAACTAATGAAAAACTGTTTTTT.

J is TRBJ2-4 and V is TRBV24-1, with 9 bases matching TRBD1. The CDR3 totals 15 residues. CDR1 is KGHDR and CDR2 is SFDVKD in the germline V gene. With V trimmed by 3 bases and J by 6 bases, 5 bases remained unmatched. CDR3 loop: CATSDPGTGRNIQYF. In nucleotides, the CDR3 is TGTGCCACCAGTGATCCCGGGACAGGGCGAAACATTCAGTACTTC.

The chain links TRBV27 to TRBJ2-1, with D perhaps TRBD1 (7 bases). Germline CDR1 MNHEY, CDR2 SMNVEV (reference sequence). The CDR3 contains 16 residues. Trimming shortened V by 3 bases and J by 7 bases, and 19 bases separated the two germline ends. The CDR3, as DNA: TGTGCCAGCAGTTTTCCAGGGGGGCCCCCTTGGAATGAGCAGTTCTTC. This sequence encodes CASSFPGGPPWNEQFF.

CDR3 loop: CASRNRKPTYEQYF. The CDR3 DNA reads TGTGCCAGCAGGAATAGAAAGCCCACCTACGAGCAGTACTTC. The rearrangement uses TRBV7-9 and TRBJ2-7; D is unresolved. There are 14 residues in the CDR3. Germline V gene sequence: CDR1 SEHNR, CDR2 FQNEAQ (reference sequence). Deletions cut 6 bases from V and 2 bases from J, with 14 bases between.

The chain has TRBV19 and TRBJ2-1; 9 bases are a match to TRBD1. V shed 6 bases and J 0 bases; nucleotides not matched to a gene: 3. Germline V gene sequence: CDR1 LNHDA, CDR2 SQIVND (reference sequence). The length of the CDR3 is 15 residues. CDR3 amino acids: CASRGGQGSYNEQFF. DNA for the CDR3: TGTGCCAGTAGGGGGGGACAGGGCTCCTACAATGAGCAGTTCTTC.

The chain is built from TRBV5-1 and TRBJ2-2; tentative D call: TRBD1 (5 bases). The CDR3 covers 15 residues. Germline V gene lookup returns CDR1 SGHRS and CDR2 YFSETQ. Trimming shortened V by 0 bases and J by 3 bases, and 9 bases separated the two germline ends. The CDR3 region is CASSLDRPDTGELFF. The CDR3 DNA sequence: TGCGCCAGCAGCTTGGACAGGCCGGACACCGGGGAGCTGTTTTTT.

CDR3 nucleotide sequence: TGTGCCAGCAGCTTAGATCAGGGTCAGCCCCAGCATTTT. This gives the protein CASSLDQGQPQHF. This chain joins TRBV7-2 and TRBJ1-5, with D possibly matching TRBD1 (5 bases). Germline lookup yields CDR1 SGHTA and CDR2 FQGNSA. The CDR3 extends over 13 amino acids. Trimming shortened V by 1 base and J by 6 bases, and 7 bases separated the two germline ends.

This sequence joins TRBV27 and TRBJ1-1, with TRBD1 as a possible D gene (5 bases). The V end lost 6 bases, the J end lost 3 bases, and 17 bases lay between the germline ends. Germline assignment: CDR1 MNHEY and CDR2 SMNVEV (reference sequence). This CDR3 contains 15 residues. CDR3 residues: CASSRGTVQDTEAFF. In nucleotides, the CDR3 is TGTGCCAGCAGCCGGGGGACGGTCCAGGACACTGAAGCTTTCTTT.

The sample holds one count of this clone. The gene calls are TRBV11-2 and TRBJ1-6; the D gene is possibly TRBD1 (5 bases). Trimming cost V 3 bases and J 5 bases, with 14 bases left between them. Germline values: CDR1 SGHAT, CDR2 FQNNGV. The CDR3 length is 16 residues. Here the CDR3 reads CASSLGLGPNNSPLHF. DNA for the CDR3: TGTGCCAGCAGCTTGGGGCTTGGCCCGAATAATTCACCCCTCCACTTT.

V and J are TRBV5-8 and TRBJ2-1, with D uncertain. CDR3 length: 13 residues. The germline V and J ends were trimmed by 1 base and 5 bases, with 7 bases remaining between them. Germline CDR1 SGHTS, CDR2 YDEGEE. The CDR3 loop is CASSLYINNEQFF. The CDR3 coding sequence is TGTGCCAGCAGCTTGTATATTAACAATGAGCAGTTCTTC.

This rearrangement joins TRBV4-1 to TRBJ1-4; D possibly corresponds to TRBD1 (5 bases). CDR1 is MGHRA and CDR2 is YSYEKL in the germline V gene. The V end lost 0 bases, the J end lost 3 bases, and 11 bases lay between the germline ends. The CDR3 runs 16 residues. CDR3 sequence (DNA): TGCGCCAGCAGCCAAGATTCCTCAGGGTCTAATGAAAAACTGTTTTTT. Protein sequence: CASSQDSSGSNEKLFF.

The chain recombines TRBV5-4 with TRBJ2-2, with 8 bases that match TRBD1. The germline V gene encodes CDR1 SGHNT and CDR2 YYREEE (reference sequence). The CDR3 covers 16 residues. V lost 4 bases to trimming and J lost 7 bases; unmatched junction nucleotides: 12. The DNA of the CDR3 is TGTGCCAGCAGCATGAGGACAGGGAAGGGGCTCGGGGAGCTGTTTTTT. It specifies CASSMRTGKGLGELFF.

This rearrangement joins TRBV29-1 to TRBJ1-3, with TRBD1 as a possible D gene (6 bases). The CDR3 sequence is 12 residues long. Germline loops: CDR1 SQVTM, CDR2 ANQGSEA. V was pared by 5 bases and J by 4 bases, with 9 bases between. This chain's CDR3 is CSVTGQGNTIYF. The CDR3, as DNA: TGCAGCGTTACCGGACAGGGAAACACCATATATTTT.

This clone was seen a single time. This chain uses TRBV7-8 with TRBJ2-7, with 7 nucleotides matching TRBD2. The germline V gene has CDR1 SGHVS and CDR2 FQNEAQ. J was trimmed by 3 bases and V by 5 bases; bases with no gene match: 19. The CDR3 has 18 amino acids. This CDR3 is CASSVGVWVAGSLYEQYF. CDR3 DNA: TGTGCCAGCAGCGTAGGTGTGTGGGTAGCGGGCAGCCTCTACGAGCAGTACTTC.

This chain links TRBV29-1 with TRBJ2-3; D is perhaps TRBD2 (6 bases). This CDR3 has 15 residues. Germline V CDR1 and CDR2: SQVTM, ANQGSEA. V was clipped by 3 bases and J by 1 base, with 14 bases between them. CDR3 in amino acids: CSVEGGPGRTDTQYF. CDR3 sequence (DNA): TGCAGCGTTGAGGGGGGACCGGGTCGCACAGATACGCAGTATTTT.

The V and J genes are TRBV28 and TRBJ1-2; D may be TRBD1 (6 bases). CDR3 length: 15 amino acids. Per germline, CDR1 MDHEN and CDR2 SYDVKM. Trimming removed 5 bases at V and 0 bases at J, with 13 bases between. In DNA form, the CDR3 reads TGTGCCAGCAGTCCACTGGACAGACCTAACTATGGCTACACCTTC. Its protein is CASSPLDRPNYGYTF.

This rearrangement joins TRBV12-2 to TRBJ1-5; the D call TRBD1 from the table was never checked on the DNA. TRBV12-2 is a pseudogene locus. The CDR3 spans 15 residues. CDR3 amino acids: CASRPLDRVHQPQHF. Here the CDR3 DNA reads TGTGCAAGTCGCCCGCTGGACAGGGTTCATCAGCCCCAGCATTTT.

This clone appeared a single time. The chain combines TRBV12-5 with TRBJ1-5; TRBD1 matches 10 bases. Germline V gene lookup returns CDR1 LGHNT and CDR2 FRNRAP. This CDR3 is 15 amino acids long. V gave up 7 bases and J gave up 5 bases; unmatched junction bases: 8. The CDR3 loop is CASAPGQGRYQPQHF. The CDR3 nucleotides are TGTGCTAGTGCTCCGGGACAGGGGAGGTATCAGCCCCAGCATTTT.